The sequence of this T cell receptor beta chain was determined in a study of blood T cell repertoires in COVID-19. Sequenced by immunoSEQ multiplex PCR; TCRdb stores in-frame clones only, minus some. The table lists roughly 48,000 clones, around 90% of them singletons. This clone has just one count. Material for sequencing was peripheral blood. This TCR was sampled from a woman older than 75 with acute or convalescent COVID-19.

Here the CDR3 DNA reads TGCAGTGCTAGAGATAATGGCTACACCTTC. This translates into CSARDNGYTF. This chain joins TRBV20-1 and TRBJ1-2; D gene uncertain. Germline loops: CDR1 DFQATT, CDR2 SNEGSKA (reference sequence). The CDR3 is 10 amino acids. Trimming shortened V by 0 bases and J by 6 bases, and 2 bases separated the two germline ends.